This T cell receptor (beta chain) originates from a study of blood T cell repertoires in COVID-19. Sequencing was performed with immunoSEQ multiplex PCR; in TCRdb, only in-frame clones are kept and a portion is missing. This table has approximately 77,000 clones, 80% appearing once. Germline V lookup: CDR1 MNHNY, CDR2 SVGAGI (reference sequence). Trimming removed 5 bases at V and 0 bases at J, with 19 bases between. The CDR3 is made up of 18 amino acids. Sequenced material: peripheral blood. This TCR came from a woman between 65 and 79 years old with acute or convalescent COVID-19. The chain has TRBV6-6 and TRBJ1-4, with D possibly matching TRBD1 (6 bases). CDR3 sequence (DNA): TGTGCCAGCAGTCCGACAGGTCGCCGGTATGCAACTAATGAAAAACTGTTTTTT. The encoded protein is CASSPTGRRYATNEKLFF.